The TCR beta chain described here comes from a study of Ad26.COV2.S vaccination and SARS-CoV-2 variants. Study overall: Administration of Ad26.COV2.S was intramuscular, either once or twice 56 days apart.

Sequencing was performed with immunoSEQ multiplex PCR; in TCRdb, only in-frame clones are kept and a portion is missing. This table has over 250,000 clones, more than 75% appearing once. The germline V gene has CDR1 MNHNY and CDR2 SVGAGI (reference sequence). The CDR3 extends over 14 amino acids. The V gene lost 6 bases and the J gene lost 2 bases, with 14 bases spanning the gap. Sample treatment: approximately 18 received Ad26.COV2.S at low or high dose, single or two shots; five or six received placebo; per-sample allocation not given. Day 63 after the first injection of vaccine or placebo was the sampling time.

The TCR was taken from a person aged 18-65 years who received the Ad26.COV2.S COVID-19 vaccine or a placebo. The chain recombines TRBV6-6 with TRBJ2-7; a weak D match, TRBD2 (6 bases). The sequenced sample was peripheral blood, obtained in a trial of Ad26.COV2.S vaccine versus placebo. CDR3 loop: CASSPGGGPYEQYF. The CDR3 DNA is TGTGCCAGCAGCCCCGGGGGAGGCCCCTACGAGCAGTACTTC.